These T cell receptor beta chains were read from a single sample in a study of T-cell reconstitution after alpha-beta-depleted transplantation in children. TCRdb reprocessed the PCR reads via MiXCR and lists one record per CDR3 protein. The repertoire holds 75,000 to 80,000 distinct CDR3 sequences, with over 15% as singletons. Source: PBMCs, mostly from graft donor cells, taken 360 days after TCRalphabeta/CD19-depleted stem cell transplant. The receptors come from a male patient between 2 and 10 years old who had a stem cell transplant for acute lymphoblastic leukemia, so the T cells may come from the graft donor. Each CDR3 is given with its conserved first and last residue. The order of the fields is J gene, D gene, clone size, V gene, CDR3 DNA, CDR3 protein. A D gene is named only where the DNA matches it firmly. Size tells how often a clone was seen (once, few, many) or the class of an expanded clone, and some rows leave it out.

TRBJ2-7,NA,few,TRBV4-1,TGCGCCAGCAGCCAATTGGGACTCCCCAAGGGCTACGAGCAGTACTTC,CASSQLGLPKGYEQYF
TRBJ2-1,TRBD2,NA,TRBV28,TGTGCCAGCAGTTTAGGTCAGCGGGAGAACTACAATGAGCAGTTCTTC,CASSLGQRENYNEQFF
TRBJ2-3,NA,NA,TRBV12-3/TRBV12-4,TGTGCCAGCAGTTTAAGGCTAGCCGCGCAGTATTTT,CASSLRLAAQYF
TRBJ1-4,NA,NA,TRBV5-1,TGCGCCAGCAGCTTGAGAACCGGGGGTGAAAAACTGTTTTTT,CASSLRTGGEKLFF
TRBJ2-1,TRBD1,many,TRBV11-3,TGTGCCAGCAGCTTAGATAGGGACAGGTATATTTACAATGAGCAGTTCTTC,CASSLDRDRYIYNEQFF
TRBJ2-2,NA,NA,TRBV28,TGTGCCACACGGTTGGGCCTAAACACCGGGGAGCTGTTTTTT,CATRLGLNTGELFF
TRBJ2-1,TRBD2,few,TRBV3-1,TGTGCCAGCAGCCAATTCGGGCGGGAGGCAGGTGAGCAGCTCTTC,CASSQFGREAGEQLF
TRBJ2-7,TRBD2,NA,TRBV5-1,TGCGCCAGCAGCTTACCGGGACTAGCGGGAGGGACGTCCTACGAGCAGTACTTC,CASSLPGLAGGTSYEQYF
TRBJ1-6,NA,NA,TRBV6-5,TGTGCCAGCAGTTACTCCCGGGGTATTTCGAATTCACCCCTCCACTTT,CASSYSRGISNSPLHF
TRBJ2-5,TRBD1,NA,TRBV7-9,TGTGCCAGCAGCTCCACAGGGGGGCGAGAGACCCAGTACTTC,CASSSTGGRETQYF
TRBJ2-3,TRBD2,NA,TRBV27,TGTGCCAGCAGTCCCATTTTGACTAGCGGGAGAGCAGATACGCAGTATTTT,CASSPILTSGRADTQYF
TRBJ1-4,NA,few,TRBV7-2,TGTGCCAGCAGAGGGCAGGGGCGCCCTAATGAAAAACTGTTTTTT,CASRGQGRPNEKLFF
TRBJ1-2,NA,NA,TRBV12-3/TRBV12-4,TGTGCCAGCAGTTTGGGAGGCCCCTCTGGCTACACCTTC,CASSLGGPSGYTF
TRBJ1-3,TRBD1,many,TRBV7-9,TGTGCCAGCAGCTTAAGGGGACAGGGTCGGACTGGAAACACCATATATTTT,CASSLRGQGRTGNTIYF
TRBJ1-2,NA,NA,TRBV6-5,TGTGCCAGCAGTTACAAGGGGTATGGCTACACCTTC,CASSYKGYGYTF
TRBJ2-5,NA,NA,TRBV5-1,TGCGCCAGCAGCTTGTACATCAACCCGGGGACCCAGTACTTC,CASSLYINPGTQYF
TRBJ2-1,NA,medium-sized,TRBV30,TGTGCCTGGACCTACGGGGGCAATGAGCAGTTCTTC,CAWTYGGNEQFF
TRBJ2-7,NA,few,TRBV7-9,TGTGCCAGCACCTCAGGGTTCGACCACGAGCAGTACTTC,CASTSGFDHEQYF
TRBJ2-5,NA,NA,TRBV9,TGTGCCAGCAGCGTAGGGAACAGGGTTCGGGAGACCCAGTACTTC,CASSVGNRVRETQYF
TRBJ2-1,TRBD2,NA,TRBV7-6,TGTGCCAGCAGCTCAAGCGGGGCCTACAATGAGCAGTTCTTC,CASSSSGAYNEQFF
TRBJ1-1,NA,few,TRBV10-3,TGTGCCATCAGTGATGTCTCCGGGGCCAAGAACACTGAAGCTTTCTTT,CAISDVSGAKNTEAFF
TRBJ2-6,NA,few,TRBV20-1,TGCAGTGCTAGCCGGAGGACTGGGGCCAACGTCCTGACTTTC,CSASRRTGANVLTF
TRBJ2-5,NA,many,TRBV7-9,TGTGCCAGCAGTTCAGGACGGATTTCTCGACAGACCCAGTACTTC,CASSSGRISRQTQYF
TRBJ1-1,NA,NA,TRBV18,TGTGCCAGCTCACCGTCAGGCTTGTGGACTGAAGCTTTCTTT,CASSPSGLWTEAFF
TRBJ2-3,NA,NA,TRBV7-9,TGTGCCAGCAGCGCCGGGATAACTGAGGAAGATACGCAGTATTTT,CASSAGITEEDTQYF
TRBJ2-7,TRBD2,many,TRBV13,TGTGCCAGCAGCCCCACCGGGAGCGGGAGTTCCTACGAGCAGTACTTC,CASSPTGSGSSYEQYF
TRBJ1-4,TRBD1,many,TRBV12-3/TRBV12-4,TGTGCCAGCAGTCGCGGGACAGGAGCAACTAATGAAAAACTGTTTTTT,CASSRGTGATNEKLFF
TRBJ1-6,TRBD1,few,TRBV6-1,TGTGCCAGCAGTGTTACAGGGGAAAGTGCCCTCCACTTT,CASSVTGESALHF
TRBJ2-2,NA,few,TRBV7-6,TGTGCCAGCAGCTTAGGACTTCCCCTGGGAACCGGGGAGCTGTTTTTT,CASSLGLPLGTGELFF
TRBJ2-3,TRBD2,NA,TRBV12-3/TRBV12-4,TGTGCCAGCAGTCTCGGGACTAGCGGGAGATTAGATACGCAGTATTTT,CASSLGTSGRLDTQYF
TRBJ2-1,TRBD2,many,TRBV7-8,TGTGCCAGCAGACTGATAGCGGGAGGTAACAATGAGCAGTTCTTC,CASRLIAGGNNEQFF
TRBJ2-7,NA,few,TRBV27,TGTGCCAGCAGTTTATTCGCCCCCCAAAGGGACGAGCAGTACTTC,CASSLFAPQRDEQYF
TRBJ2-1,TRBD1,NA,TRBV4-1,TGCGCCAGCAGCCCTCGACAGGGGGCGGGCAATGAGCAGTTCTTC,CASSPRQGAGNEQFF
TRBJ2-1,NA,NA,TRBV20-1,TGCAGTGCTAGAGATATCGGCCGAGGGTACAATGAGCAGTTCTTC,CSARDIGRGYNEQFF
TRBJ2-4,NA,many,TRBV10-3,TGTGCCATCGGGGGCGGGACCGCCAAAAACATTCAGTACTTC,CAIGGGTAKNIQYF
TRBJ1-2,NA,NA,TRBV12-3/TRBV12-4,TGTGCCAGCAGTCGGGACTATGGCTACACCTTC,CASSRDYGYTF
TRBJ1-4,NA,few,TRBV7-9,TGTGCCAGCAGCTTAATGTGGGGAGAAAAACTGTTTTTT,CASSLMWGEKLFF
TRBJ2-7,TRBD1,NA,TRBV7-2,TGTGCCAGCAGCGTATGGGACAGGCCTCACGAGCAGTACTTC,CASSVWDRPHEQYF
TRBJ1-1,NA,few,TRBV6-1,TGTGCCAGCAGGAACGACAGGCGGAACACTGAAGCTTTCTTT,CASRNDRRNTEAFF
TRBJ2-3,NA,many,TRBV4-2,TGTGCCAGCAGCGCCCGCCCGCGGATGAGCACAGATACGCAGTATTTT,CASSARPRMSTDTQYF
TRBJ2-7,TRBD2,once,TRBV4-2,TGTGCCAGCAGCCAAACTCTAGCGGAGCCAATCTACGAGCAGTACTTC,CASSQTLAEPIYEQYF
TRBJ2-2,NA,few,TRBV5-1,TGCGCCAGCAGCTTGTTCATACTAGCGAACACCGGGGAGCTGTTTTTT,CASSLFILANTGELFF
TRBJ2-7,NA,NA,TRBV12-3/TRBV12-4,TGTGCCAGCAGTAGGACAGCCTACGAGCAGTACTTC,CASSRTAYEQYF
TRBJ2-3,NA,many,TRBV13,TGTGCCAGCAGCTTAGCCCCGAAGACCACAGATACGCAGTATTTT,CASSLAPKTTDTQYF
TRBJ2-3,TRBD2,few,TRBV9,TGTGCCAGCAGCGTAGGGGGACTAATCACAGATACGCAGTATTTT,CASSVGGLITDTQYF
TRBJ1-5,NA,NA,TRBV29-1,TGCAGCGTTATTAATCAGCCCCAGCATTTT,CSVINQPQHF
TRBJ1-1,NA,many,TRBV5-1,TGCGCCAGCAGCTTGGGCTGGGGGCCTGAAGCTTTCTTT,CASSLGWGPEAFF
TRBJ2-4,NA,few,TRBV6-1,TGTGCCAGCAGTACGGGACATTCCGCCAAAAACATTCAGTACTTC,CASSTGHSAKNIQYF
TRBJ2-5,TRBD1,many,TRBV12-3/TRBV12-4,TGTGCCAGCAGTCCCAGGACAGGGGCAGAGACCCAGTACTTC,CASSPRTGAETQYF
TRBJ2-2,TRBD1,few,TRBV12-3/TRBV12-4,TGTGCCAGCAGTTCCGGGACAGGGTACGGGGAGCTGTTTTTT,CASSSGTGYGELFF